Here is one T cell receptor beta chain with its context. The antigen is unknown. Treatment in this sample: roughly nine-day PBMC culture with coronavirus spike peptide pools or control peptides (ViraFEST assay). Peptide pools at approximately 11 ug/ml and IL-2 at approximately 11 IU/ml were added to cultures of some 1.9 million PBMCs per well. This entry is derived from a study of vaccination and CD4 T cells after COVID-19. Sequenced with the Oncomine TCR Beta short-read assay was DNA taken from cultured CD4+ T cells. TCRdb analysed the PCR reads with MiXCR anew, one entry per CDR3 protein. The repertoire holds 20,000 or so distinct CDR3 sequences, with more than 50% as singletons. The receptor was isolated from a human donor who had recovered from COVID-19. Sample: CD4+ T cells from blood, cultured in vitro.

The CDR3 sequence: CSASGSGSKNTGELFF. In nucleotides, the CDR3 is TGCAGTGCTAGCGGTAGCGGGAGTAAGAACACCGGGGAGCTGTTTTTT. This chain links TRBV20-1 with TRBJ2-2; TRBD2 matches 9 bases. Germline loops: CDR1 DFQATT, CDR2 SNEGSKA (reference sequence). Losses at the gene ends were 3 bases for V and 1 base for J; bases not matched to a gene: 6. This CDR3 comprises 16 residues.